This T cell receptor (beta chain) was profiled in a study of OX40 agonist ivuxolimab in advanced cancers. The CDR3 totals 16 residues. V lost 5 bases, J lost 2 bases, and 6 bases stayed unmatched. Germline V gene lookup returns CDR1 SGHTA and CDR2 FQGTGA. Profiled with immunoSEQ multiplex PCR; TCRdb holds only in-frame clones, not every one. This table holds roughly 20,000 clones, 80% to 90% found once. This clone was seen a few times. Sample: CD4+ or CD8+ T cells sorted from blood, taken in a trial of the OX40 agonist ivuxolimab. This clonotype was sampled from an adult with an advanced solid tumor such as melanoma, head and neck, liver or kidney cancer. This chain joins TRBV7-3 and TRBJ2-2, with 9 bases lining up with TRBD1. CDR3 in amino acids: CASSPRTGANTGELFF. The CDR3 DNA is TGTGCCAGCAGCCCCCGGACAGGGGCAAACACCGGGGAGCTGTTTTTT.